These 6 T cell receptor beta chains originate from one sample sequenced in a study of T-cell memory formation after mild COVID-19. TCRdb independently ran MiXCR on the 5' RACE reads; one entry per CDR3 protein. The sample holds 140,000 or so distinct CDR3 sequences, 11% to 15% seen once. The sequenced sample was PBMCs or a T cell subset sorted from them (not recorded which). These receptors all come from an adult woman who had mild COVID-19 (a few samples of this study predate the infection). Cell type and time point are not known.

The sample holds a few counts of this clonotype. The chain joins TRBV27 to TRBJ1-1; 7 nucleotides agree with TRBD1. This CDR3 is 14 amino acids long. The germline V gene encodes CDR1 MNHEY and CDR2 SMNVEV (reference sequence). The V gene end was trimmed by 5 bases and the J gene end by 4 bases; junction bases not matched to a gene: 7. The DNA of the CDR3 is TGTGCCAGCAGTCCGACAGGGTTGGGCACTGAAGCTTTCTTT. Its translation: CASSPTGLGTEAFF.

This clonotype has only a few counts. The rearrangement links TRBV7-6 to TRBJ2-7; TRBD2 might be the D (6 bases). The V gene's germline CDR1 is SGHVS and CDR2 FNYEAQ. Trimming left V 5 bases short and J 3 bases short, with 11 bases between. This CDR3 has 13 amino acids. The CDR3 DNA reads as TGTGCCAGCAGCCAAAGGGACTTCTACGAGCAGTACTTC. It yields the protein CASSQRDFYEQYF.

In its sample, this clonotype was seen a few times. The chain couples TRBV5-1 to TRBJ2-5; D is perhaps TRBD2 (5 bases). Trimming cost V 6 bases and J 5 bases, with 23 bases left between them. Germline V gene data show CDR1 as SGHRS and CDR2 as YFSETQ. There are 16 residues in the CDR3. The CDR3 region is CASNTVGSEQWETQYF. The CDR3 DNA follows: TGCGCCAGCAATACGGTGGGTAGCGAGCAGTGGGAGACCCAGTACTTC.

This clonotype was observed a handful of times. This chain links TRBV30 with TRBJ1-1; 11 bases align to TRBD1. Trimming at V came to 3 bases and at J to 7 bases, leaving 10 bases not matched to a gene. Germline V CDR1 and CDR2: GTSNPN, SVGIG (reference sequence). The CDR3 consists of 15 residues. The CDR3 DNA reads TGTGCCTGGAGGACCGGGACAGGGGGTTTTAATGAAGCTTTCTTT. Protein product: CAWRTGTGGFNEAFF.

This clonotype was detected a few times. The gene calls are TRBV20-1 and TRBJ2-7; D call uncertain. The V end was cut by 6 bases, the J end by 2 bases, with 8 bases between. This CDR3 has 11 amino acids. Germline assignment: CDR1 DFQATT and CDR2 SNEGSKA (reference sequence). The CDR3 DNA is TGCAGTGCCACCGACACCTACGAGCAGTACTTC. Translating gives CSATDTYEQYF.

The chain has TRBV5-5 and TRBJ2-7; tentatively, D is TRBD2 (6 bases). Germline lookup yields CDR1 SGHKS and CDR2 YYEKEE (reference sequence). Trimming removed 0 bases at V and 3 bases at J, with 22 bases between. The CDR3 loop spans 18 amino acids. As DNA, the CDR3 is TGTGCCAGCAGCTTGGCGCGTGGATCCGGGACGGGAGTCTACGAGCAGTACTTC. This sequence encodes CASSLARGSGTGVYEQYF. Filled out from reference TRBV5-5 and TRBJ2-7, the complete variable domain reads DAGVTQSPTHLIKTRGQQVTLRCSPISGHKSVSWYQQVLGQGPQFIFQYYEKEERGRGNFPDRFSARQFPNYSSELNVNALLLGDSALYLCASSLARGSGTGVYEQYFGPGTRLTVT.